These T cell receptor beta chains were read from a single sample in a study of OX40 agonist ivuxolimab in advanced cancers. TCRdb keeps only in-frame clones here, not all; method: immunoSEQ multiplex PCR. Of about 69,000 clones in the sample, roughly nine tenths were seen once. The sequences come from CD4+ or CD8+ T cells sorted from blood, collected in a trial of the OX40 agonist ivuxolimab. These receptor sequences come from an adult with an advanced solid tumor such as melanoma, head and neck, liver or kidney cancer. The CDR3 runs from the conserved cysteine through the conserved F or W. The D gene is left open where the match is weak. Only part of the rows carry a size: once, few, many, or a class if the clone is expanded.

V: TRBV14
size: NA
J: TRBJ2-1
D: NA
CDR3: CASSQLSGTYNEQFF
DNA: TGTGCCAGCAGCCAACTAAGCGGTACCTACAATGAGCAGTTCTTC

V: TRBV6-5
size: NA
J: TRBJ1-4
D: NA
CDR3: CASSYRATNEKLFF
DNA: TGTGCCAGCAGTTATCGGGCAACTAATGAAAAACTGTTTTTT

V: TRBV5-4
size: NA
J: TRBJ2-2
D: TRBD1
CDR3: CASSHPPGTGKSGELFF
DNA: TGTGCCAGCAGTCATCCCCCCGGGACAGGGAAATCCGGGGAGCTGTTTTTT

V: TRBV28
size: NA
J: TRBJ1-1
D: NA
CDR3: CASSFRGGESRAFF
DNA: TGTGCCAGCAGTTTCAGAGGTGGGGAATCTCGAGCTTTCTTT

V: TRBV6-1
size: NA
J: TRBJ2-1
D: TRBD2
CDR3: CASRPSGRAGNEQFF
DNA: TGTGCCAGCCGACCTAGCGGGAGGGCTGGAAATGAGCAGTTCTTC

V: TRBV5-1
size: NA
J: TRBJ2-2
D: NA
CDR3: CASSGPRGGELFF
DNA: TGCGCCAGCAGCGGCCCCCGGGGCGGGGAGCTGTTTTTT

V: TRBV5-1
size: NA
J: TRBJ1-1
D: NA
CDR3: CASRKDTEAFF
DNA: TGCGCCAGCAGAAAGGACACTGAAGCTTTCTTT

V: TRBV6-1
size: NA
J: TRBJ1-1
D: NA
CDR3: CASSEAQGTEAFF
DNA: TGTGCCAGCAGTGAAGCGCAGGGGACTGAAGCTTTCTTT

V: TRBV18
size: NA
J: TRBJ2-1
D: NA
CDR3: CASSPPSQTYNEQFF
DNA: TGTGCCAGCTCACCACCGAGTCAGACTTACAATGAGCAGTTCTTC

V: TRBV18
size: once
J: TRBJ1-4
D: NA
CDR3: CASSPSGVSEKLFF
DNA: TGTGCCAGCTCACCATCAGGGGTGAGTGAAAAACTGTTTTTT

V: TRBV7-9
size: NA
J: TRBJ1-2
D: NA
CDR3: CASSTRTAYGYTF
DNA: TGTGCCAGCAGCACCCGGACGGCCTATGGCTACACCTTC

V: TRBV5-5
size: NA
J: TRBJ1-1
D: TRBD1
CDR3: CASSLVATGTGFAFF
DNA: TGTGCCAGCAGCTTGGTGGCGACTGGGACAGGGTTTGCTTTCTTT

V: TRBV18
size: NA
J: TRBJ2-5
D: TRBD2
CDR3: CASSPRTSGSETQYF
DNA: TGTGCCAGCTCACCGCGGACTAGCGGGAGTGAGACCCAGTACTTC

V: TRBV19
size: NA
J: TRBJ2-4
D: NA
CDR3: CASSIPTGQGRKGAKNIQYF
DNA: TGTGCCAGTAGCATTCCAACGGGGCAGGGGCGGAAAGGAGCCAAAAACATTCAGTACTTC

V: TRBV7-8
size: NA
J: TRBJ1-5
D: TRBD1
CDR3: CASSPPPTGVNQPQHF
DNA: TGTGCCAGCAGCCCCCCTCCGACAGGGGTCAATCAGCCCCAGCATTTT

V: TRBV9
size: NA
J: TRBJ2-3
D: NA
CDR3: CASSVGVVATDTQYF
DNA: TGTGCCAGCAGCGTAGGAGTGGTGGCGACAGATACGCAGTATTTT

V: TRBV9
size: NA
J: TRBJ2-5
D: NA
CDR3: CASSLGGPGETQYF
DNA: TGTGCCAGCAGCCTTGGAGGTCCTGGGGAGACCCAGTACTTC

V: TRBV27
size: NA
J: TRBJ2-4
D: NA
CDR3: CASRMTQKNIQYF
DNA: TGTGCCAGCAGAATGACACAGAAAAACATTCAGTACTTC

V: TRBV15
size: NA
J: TRBJ2-7
D: NA
CDR3: CATSRGYEQYF
DNA: TGTGCCACCAGCAGAGGATACGAGCAGTACTTC

V: TRBV5-1
size: NA
J: TRBJ2-2
D: TRBD2
CDR3: CASSGTSGSGELFF
DNA: TGCGCCAGCAGCGGGACTAGCGGGAGCGGGGAGCTGTTTTTT

V: TRBV10-2
size: NA
J: TRBJ2-1
D: TRBD1
CDR3: CASRDREHSYNEQFF
DNA: TGCGCCAGCAGAGACAGGGAGCACTCCTACAATGAGCAGTTCTTC

V: TRBV27
size: NA
J: TRBJ2-5
D: TRBD2
CDR3: CASSLRFVGLAGAGETQYF
DNA: TGTGCCAGCAGTTTAAGGTTCGTCGGACTAGCGGGAGCGGGTGAGACCCAGTACTTC

V: TRBV5-4
size: NA
J: TRBJ2-1
D: TRBD1
CDR3: CASSTDRGNEQFF
DNA: TGTGCCAGCAGCACGGACAGGGGCAATGAGCAGTTCTTC

V: TRBV18
size: few
J: TRBJ1-1
D: NA
CDR3: CASSQSIEAFF
DNA: TGTGCCAGCTCACAATCGATTGAGGCTTTCTTT

V: TRBV2
size: NA
J: TRBJ2-7
D: TRBD1
CDR3: CATGQGGEQYF
DNA: TGTGCCACAGGACAGGGCGGCGAGCAGTACTTC

V: TRBV5-1
size: NA
J: TRBJ1-1
D: NA
CDR3: CASSLLSPDGNTEAFF
DNA: TGCGCCAGCAGCTTGTTGTCCCCCGACGGAAACACTGAAGCTTTCTTT

V: TRBV25-1
size: NA
J: TRBJ1-1
D: NA
CDR3: CASSDPLNTEAFF
DNA: TGTGCCAGCAGTGACCCTCTGAACACTGAAGCTTTCTTT

V: TRBV28
size: NA
J: TRBJ1-1
D: NA
CDR3: CASSFTVEAFF
DNA: TGTGCCAGCAGTTTTACAGTTGAAGCTTTCTTT

V: TRBV6-1
size: NA
J: TRBJ2-7
D: NA
CDR3: CASSVPGQPYEQYF
DNA: TGTGCCAGCAGTGTTCCGGGACAACCCTACGAGCAGTACTTC

V: TRBV6-1
size: once
J: TRBJ2-5
D: TRBD1
CDR3: CASGGAGGSEETQYF
DNA: TGTGCCAGCGGGGGTGCAGGGGGCAGCGAAGAGACCCAGTACTTC

V: TRBV2
size: few
J: TRBJ2-7
D: NA
CDR3: CASSQGSRSYEQYF
DNA: TGTGCCAGCAGTCAGGGATCCCGCTCCTACGAGCAGTACTTC

V: TRBV4-1
size: NA
J: TRBJ2-3
D: TRBD1
CDR3: CASSRDWGQSTDTQYF
DNA: TGCGCCAGCAGCCGAGACTGGGGACAGAGCACAGATACGCAGTATTTT

V: TRBV5-1
size: NA
J: TRBJ1-5
D: TRBD1
CDR3: CASSRTGGDNQPQHF
DNA: TGCGCCAGCAGCCGAACAGGGGGGGATAATCAGCCCCAGCATTTT

V: TRBV27
size: NA
J: TRBJ2-1
D: NA
CDR3: CASSFTGSGYNEQFF
DNA: TGTGCCAGCAGTTTTACCGGGAGTGGGTACAATGAGCAGTTCTTC

V: TRBV28
size: NA
J: TRBJ1-1
D: NA
CDR3: CAVHSIRNTEAFF
DNA: TGTGCCGTACACTCTATCCGGAACACTGAAGCTTTCTTT

V: TRBV2
size: NA
J: TRBJ1-2
D: NA
CDR3: CASSEKNTFYGYTF
DNA: TGTGCCAGCAGTGAAAAAAACACCTTCTATGGCTACACCTTC

V: TRBV27
size: NA
J: TRBJ2-3
D: TRBD1
CDR3: CASSLAALQGARSDTQYF
DNA: TGTGCCAGCAGTTTAGCTGCATTACAGGGGGCGAGATCAGATACGCAGTATTTT

V: TRBV21-1
size: NA
J: TRBJ2-7
D: NA
CDR3: CASSISGRGSRNEQYF
DNA: TGTGCCAGCAGCATCAGCGGGAGGGGCTCAAGGAACGAGCAGTACTTC

V: TRBV19
size: NA
J: TRBJ1-5
D: NA
CDR3: CASTPGVGGLLGNQPQHF
DNA: TGTGCCAGTACCCCGGGGGTTGGGGGCCTTTTGGGCAATCAGCCCCAGCATTTT

V: TRBV27
size: NA
J: TRBJ2-1
D: TRBD2
CDR3: CASLPRLAGYEQFF
DNA: TGTGCCAGCCTTCCCCGGCTAGCGGGATATGAGCAGTTCTTC

V: TRBV5-1
size: NA
J: TRBJ1-1
D: TRBD1
CDR3: CASSLGQGMNTEAFF
DNA: TGCGCCAGCAGCTTAGGACAGGGAATGAACACTGAAGCTTTCTTT

V: TRBV5-4
size: NA
J: TRBJ1-2
D: NA
CDR3: CASSAAGYGYTF
DNA: TGTGCCAGCAGCGCGGCAGGCTATGGCTACACCTTC

V: TRBV11-2
size: once
J: TRBJ2-2
D: TRBD2
CDR3: CASSLTGLAGKNTGELFF
DNA: TGTGCCAGCAGCTTAACGGGACTAGCGGGAAAGAACACCGGGGAGCTGTTTTTT

V: TRBV6-1
size: NA
J: TRBJ2-5
D: NA
CDR3: CASSVSTNKETQYF
DNA: TGTGCCAGCAGTGTGAGCACCAATAAGGAGACCCAGTACTTC

V: TRBV14
size: NA
J: TRBJ2-3
D: NA
CDR3: CASSQRSIQRGADTQYF
DNA: TGTGCCAGCAGCCAACGTTCCATACAGCGAGGGGCAGATACGCAGTATTTT

V: TRBV9
size: once
J: TRBJ1-2
D: NA
CDR3: CASSVAGGESGYTF
DNA: TGTGCCAGCAGCGTAGCCGGGGGGGAAAGTGGCTACACCTTC

V: TRBV2
size: NA
J: TRBJ2-7
D: NA
CDR3: CASKWSSYEQYF
DNA: TGTGCCAGCAAATGGTCCTCCTACGAGCAGTACTTC

V: TRBV30
size: NA
J: TRBJ1-5
D: NA
CDR3: CAWSVRGGNQPQHF
DNA: TGTGCCTGGAGTGTACGTGGGGGCAATCAGCCCCAGCATTTT

V: TRBV19
size: once
J: TRBJ1-5
D: NA
CDR3: CASSILDQPQHF
DNA: TGTGCCAGTAGTATTCTGGATCAGCCCCAGCATTTT

V: TRBV10-3
size: once
J: TRBJ2-5
D: NA
CDR3: CATRPAHQETQYF
DNA: TGTGCCACCCGACCGGCGCACCAAGAGACCCAGTACTTC

V: TRBV27
size: NA
J: TRBJ2-4
D: NA
CDR3: CASSPIAKNIQYF
DNA: TGTGCCAGCAGTCCAATCGCCAAAAACATTCAGTACTTC

V: TRBV20-1
size: NA
J: TRBJ2-1
D: TRBD2
CDR3: CSADRDYQFF
DNA: TGCAGTGCTGACCGGGACTATCAGTTCTTC

V: TRBV5-6
size: NA
J: TRBJ2-1
D: NA
CDR3: CASSPIGGTTHNEQFF
DNA: TGTGCCAGCAGCCCTATAGGGGGAACAACCCACAATGAGCAGTTCTTC

V: TRBV19
size: NA
J: TRBJ2-7
D: NA
CDR3: CASSIKAGQIEQYF
DNA: TGTGCCAGTAGTATTAAAGCCGGACAGATCGAGCAGTACTTC

V: TRBV2
size: NA
J: TRBJ1-6
D: NA
CDR3: CASSEGAPLHF
DNA: TGTGCCAGCAGTGAGGGGGCGCCCCTCCACTTT

V: TRBV5-6
size: few
J: TRBJ2-7
D: TRBD1
CDR3: CASSNDRVSSYEQYF
DNA: TGTGCCAGCAGCAACGACAGGGTAAGCTCCTACGAGCAGTACTTC

V: TRBV14
size: NA
J: TRBJ2-7
D: NA
CDR3: CASSQGASRVEQYF
DNA: TGTGCCAGCAGCCAAGGGGCTAGCCGTGTCGAGCAGTACTTC

V: TRBV11-2
size: NA
J: TRBJ2-3
D: NA
CDR3: CASSLVGYTDTQYF
DNA: TGTGCCAGCAGCTTAGTTGGGTACACAGATACGCAGTATTTT